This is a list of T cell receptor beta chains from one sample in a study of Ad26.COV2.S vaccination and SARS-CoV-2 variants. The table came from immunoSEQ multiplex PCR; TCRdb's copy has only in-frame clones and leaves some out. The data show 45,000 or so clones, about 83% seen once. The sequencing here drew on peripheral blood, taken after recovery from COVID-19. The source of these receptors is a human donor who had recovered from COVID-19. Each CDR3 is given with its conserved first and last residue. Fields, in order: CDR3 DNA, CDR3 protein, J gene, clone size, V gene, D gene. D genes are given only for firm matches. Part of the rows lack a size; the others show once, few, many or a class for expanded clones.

TGTGCCAGCAGCCAATCGAGCACCGCGCTATTGAATCAGCCCCAGCATTTT | CASSQSSTALLNQPQHF | TRBJ1-5 | . | TRBV3-1/TRBV3-2 | .
TGCGCCAGCAGCTCCGGGACTAGTTTTCGCACAGATACGCAGTATTTT | CASSSGTSFRTDTQYF | TRBJ2-3 | . | TRBV5-1 | TRBD2
TGTGCCAGCAGTTTAGTGGGATTAGAAACAAGCTTC | CASSLVGLETSF | TRBJ2-4 | few | TRBV12-3/TRBV12-4 | .
TGTGCCAGCAGTGAAAGTGGGAGGGCTGAGACCCAGTACTTC | CASSESGRAETQYF | TRBJ2-5 | . | TRBV6-1 | TRBD2
TGTGCCAGCACCCTACGTTACTCTAGCTCCACTGAAGCTTTCTTT | CASTLRYSSSTEAFF | TRBJ1-1 | . | TRBV6-5 | .
TGTGCCAGCAGCGTATGGGGTGGAGAGACCCAGTACTTC | CASSVWGGETQYF | TRBJ2-5 | . | TRBV9 | .
TGTGCCAGCACCCCTATCGGGACAGGGGGTTTAGCTAACTATGGCTACACCTTC | CASTPIGTGGLANYGYTF | TRBJ1-2 | . | TRBV7-9 | TRBD1
TGCGCCAGCAGCCATCGGGTCGGGTTTGAGGGCAATGAGCAGTTCTTC | CASSHRVGFEGNEQFF | TRBJ2-1 | once | TRBV5-1 | .
TGTGCCACCAGCGCCCCCGGGACAGGGATCGCTAAGCAGTACTTC | CATSAPGTGIAKQYF | TRBJ2-7 | . | TRBV15 | TRBD1
TGTGCCAGCAGCCCGTGGGGGGGTACTGAGGCGTTATATGGCTACACCTTC | CASSPWGGTEALYGYTF | TRBJ1-2 | . | TRBV7-6 | .
TGTGCCAGCAGCTCTACGTATTACAGGGACGAGCAGTACTTC | CASSSTYYRDEQYF | TRBJ2-7 | . | TRBV13 | .
TGTGCCAGTAGTATTTCCAGGTTTGACTATGGCTACACCTTC | CASSISRFDYGYTF | TRBJ1-2 | . | TRBV19 | .
TGTGCCAGCAGTCTCCCTATCAAAGACGAGCAGTACTTC | CASSLPIKDEQYF | TRBJ2-7 | few | TRBV6-5 | .
TGTGCCAGCAGTGCACAGGGGGCGCAGGCTGGAAACACCATATATTTT | CASSAQGAQAGNTIYF | TRBJ1-3 | once | TRBV2 | TRBD1
TGTGCCAGCAGCGGGGGGTACTCCTATGGCTACACCTTC | CASSGGYSYGYTF | TRBJ1-2 | . | TRBV7-8 | .
TGTGCCATCAGTGAGTTGAGCGGGAGGGCCGTTGGAGATACGCAGTATTTT | CAISELSGRAVGDTQYF | TRBJ2-3 | . | TRBV10-3 | TRBD2
TGTGCCAGCAGATATGGGACCCCAGATTATGGCTACACCTTC | CASRYGTPDYGYTF | TRBJ1-2 | once | TRBV11-3 | .
TGTGCCTGGAGTAAGAACGGGAGAGGTCAAGAGACCCAGTACTTC | CAWSKNGRGQETQYF | TRBJ2-5 | . | TRBV30 | .
TGTGCCAGCAGCGCCACATATACTAGGAGGGGGGCCCAAGAGACCCAGTACTTC | CASSATYTRRGAQETQYF | TRBJ2-5 | . | TRBV7-8 | .
TGTGCCAGCAGCGTAGACCCGCAGTCCGACTATGGCTACACCTTC | CASSVDPQSDYGYTF | TRBJ1-2 | . | TRBV9 | .
TGTGCCAGCAGCTTTGTTACAGGGGCAGATACGCAGTATTTT | CASSFVTGADTQYF | TRBJ2-3 | . | TRBV7-9 | TRBD1
TGTGCCAGTAGTATAGAGGACATATTCTCTGGAAACACCATATATTTT | CASSIEDIFSGNTIYF | TRBJ1-3 | . | TRBV19 | .
TGCAGTGCTAGTGCTAGCGGTCTGAGCTCCTACAATGAGCAGTTCTTC | CSASASGLSSYNEQFF | TRBJ2-1 | . | TRBV20-1 | TRBD2
TGTGCCAGCAGCTTACTCGACGGGAGCTACACCTTC | CASSLLDGSYTF | TRBJ1-2 | . | TRBV7-9 | .
TGTGCCAGCAGTTACGAGACAGGAGATGGTCAGCAGTACTTC | CASSYETGDGQQYF | TRBJ2-7 | . | TRBV6-5 | .
TGTGCCAGCAGTGAAGGGGGCTTCTCCTACAATGAGCAGTTCTTC | CASSEGGFSYNEQFF | TRBJ2-1 | . | TRBV2 | .
TGTGCCAGCTCCCTGGCTGACTCTGGAAACACCATATATTTT | CASSLADSGNTIYF | TRBJ1-3 | . | TRBV18 | .
TGTGCCAGCAGCCTTACTCAACTCAATGAGCAGTTCTTC | CASSLTQLNEQFF | TRBJ2-1 | . | TRBV28 | .
TGTGCCAGCAGTGAAGGACCCAGTCGCTTCTACGAGCAGTACTTC | CASSEGPSRFYEQYF | TRBJ2-7 | hyperexpanded | TRBV2 | .
TGTGCCAGCAGTGATCGACAGCGACAAGAGACCCAGTACTTC | CASSDRQRQETQYF | TRBJ2-5 | . | TRBV6-1 | .
TGTGCCAGCAGCTTAGAACCAATCCGGGGAGGCGAGCAGTACTTC | CASSLEPIRGGEQYF | TRBJ2-7 | . | TRBV11-2 | .
TGTGCCGGAGGGAGGGGGGAGTACAATCAGCCCCAGCATTTT | CAGGRGEYNQPQHF | TRBJ1-5 | once | TRBV19 | .
TGCGCCAGCAGCAAAACTTTTGTTTCACCCCTCCACTTT | CASSKTFVSPLHF | TRBJ1-6 | . | TRBV5-1 | .
TGTGCCAGCAGATCCCCAACTAATGAAAAACTGTTTTTT | CASRSPTNEKLFF | TRBJ1-4 | . | TRBV27 | .
TGTGCCAGCAGCCAAGTTCATCGACAGGGGGGACCCTACAATGAGCAGTTCTTC | CASSQVHRQGGPYNEQFF | TRBJ2-1 | . | TRBV4-2 | TRBD1
TGCGCCAGCCATGGGACCACGAACACCGGGGAGCTGTTTTTT | CASHGTTNTGELFF | TRBJ2-2 | . | TRBV5-1 | .
TGTGCCAGCAGCCAAGCCTACAGGGAGGTCGGTGAAAAACTGTTTTTT | CASSQAYREVGEKLFF | TRBJ1-4 | many | TRBV14 | .
TGTGCCAGCAGCCCTATCGGCGGGACTGAATCCTACGAGCAGTACTTC | CASSPIGGTESYEQYF | TRBJ2-7 | . | TRBV5-6 | .
TGTGCCAGCTCACCCGGGACAGGGTTCGACACTGAAGCTTTCTTT | CASSPGTGFDTEAFF | TRBJ1-1 | . | TRBV18 | TRBD1
TGTGCCAGTATCTCAGGTGGCGGAGGTAGGGAGAAAGGCTACACCTTC | CASISGGGGREKGYTF | TRBJ1-2 | . | TRBV19 | .
TGTGCCAGCATCCTCTCCGACGGGATCAGCTCCTACGAGCAGTACTTC | CASILSDGISSYEQYF | TRBJ2-7 | . | TRBV21-1 | .
TGTGCCAGCAGCGTATGGGGTGGGGACACTGAAGCTTTCTTT | CASSVWGGDTEAFF | TRBJ1-1 | . | TRBV9 | .
TGTGCCAGCTCTTTGGCACAGGGTTCCTACGAGCAGTACTTC | CASSLAQGSYEQYF | TRBJ2-7 | once | TRBV18 | .
TGTGCCAGCCGCAGCGGGAGGTCCTCCTACAATGAGCAGTTCTTC | CASRSGRSSYNEQFF | TRBJ2-1 | . | TRBV2 | TRBD2
TGTGCCAGGGGATCAGCGGGAGGAACAGATACGCAGTATTTT | CARGSAGGTDTQYF | TRBJ2-3 | few | TRBV2 | TRBD2
TGTGCCAGCAGTCCCGGGACAGGGTTGAGCACAGATACGCAGTATTTT | CASSPGTGLSTDTQYF | TRBJ2-3 | . | TRBV2 | TRBD1